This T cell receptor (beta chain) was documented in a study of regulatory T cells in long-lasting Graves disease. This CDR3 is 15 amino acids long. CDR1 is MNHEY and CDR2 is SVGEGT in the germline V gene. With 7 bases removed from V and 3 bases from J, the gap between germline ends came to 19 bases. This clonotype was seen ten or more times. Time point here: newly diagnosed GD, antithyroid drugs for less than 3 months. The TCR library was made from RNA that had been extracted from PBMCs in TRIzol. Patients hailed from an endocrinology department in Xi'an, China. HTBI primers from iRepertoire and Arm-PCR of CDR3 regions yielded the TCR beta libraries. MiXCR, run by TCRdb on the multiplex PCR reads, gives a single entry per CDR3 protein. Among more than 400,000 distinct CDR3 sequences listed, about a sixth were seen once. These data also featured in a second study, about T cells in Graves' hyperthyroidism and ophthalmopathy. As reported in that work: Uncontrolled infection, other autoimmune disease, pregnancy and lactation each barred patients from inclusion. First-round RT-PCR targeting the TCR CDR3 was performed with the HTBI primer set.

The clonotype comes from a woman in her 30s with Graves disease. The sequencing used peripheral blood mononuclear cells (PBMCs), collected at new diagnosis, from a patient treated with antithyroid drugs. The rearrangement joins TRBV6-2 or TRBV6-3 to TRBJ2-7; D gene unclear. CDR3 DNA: TGTGCCAGCACCGTGCGGCCTACGCCCTTCTACGAGCAGTACTTC. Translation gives CASTVRPTPFYEQYF.